The 21 T cell receptor beta chains below come from one sample, sequenced in a study of tumor-infiltrating lymphocytes in primary liver carcinoma. It was unsorted whole blood that yielded blood RNA, and germline DNA was also extracted. TCR beta cDNA was reverse-transcribed from roughly 0.45 ug of total RNA. The reaction used a constant-region primer and ProtoScript II reverse transcriptase. What produced the TCR beta libraries was three nested multiplex PCR rounds using slightly modified ARM-PCR. Rounds one and two of PCR, each of around 11 cycles, were primed with TRBV1-TRBV30 forward primers and a C-beta reverse primer. TCRdb ran MiXCR on the multiplex PCR reads and lists one entry per CDR3 protein. The sample lists 300,000 to 350,000 distinct CDR3 sequences; 65% were seen once. The sample consisted of peripheral blood. Receptors originate from a man in his forties with primary liver carcinoma and hepatitis B virus infection.

This clonotype was found a few times. V is TRBV10-1 and J is TRBJ2-2; D possibly corresponds to TRBD1 (6 bases). V was trimmed by 4 bases and J by 11 bases, leaving 14 bases between them. Germline V gives CDR1 WNHNN, CDR2 SYGVQD (reference sequence). There are 13 residues in the CDR3. The CDR3 bases are TGCGCCAGCAGTGGGTCTGGCAGGGGAGAGCTGTTTTTT. It is translated as CASSGSGRGELFF.

Concerning this clonotype itself: This may be a read error: a much more frequent sequence differs by one nucleotide. The rearrangement links TRBV4-1 to TRBJ2-7; perhaps TRBD2 as D (6 bases). The CDR3 consists of 17 residues. CDR1 is MGHRA, CDR2 YSYEKL, per germline. V was pared by 4 bases and J by 2 bases, with 21 bases between. The CDR3 spells CASSLGPTNGSTYEQYF. The CDR3 nucleotides read TGCGCCAGCAGCCTTGGTCCCACTAACGGGAGTACCTACGAGCAGTACTTC.

Remarks on this clonotype: A much bigger clone sits one base away, suggesting this may be a read error. V gene TRBV4-2 combines with J gene TRBJ2-5; tentatively, D is TRBD2 (6 bases). The germline CDR1 and CDR2 sequences are LGHNA and YNFKEQ. Trimming took off 1 base at V and 5 bases at J, with 11 bases between the two ends. The CDR3 sequence is 14 residues long. The CDR3 DNA is TGTGCCAGCAGCCAAGGACTAGAGGTGGAGACCCAGTACTTC. Encoded protein: CASSQGLEVETQYF.

This clonotype came up many times. The V call is TRBV12-3 or TRBV12-4, the J call TRBJ1-1; D not resolved. The CDR3 is 13 residues long. V lost 9 bases to trimming and J lost 1 base, with 12 bases between them. The CDR3 DNA sequence: TGTGCCAGTTTCCGTTCATGGAACACTGAAGCTTTCTTT. It yields the protein CASFRSWNTEAFF.

Comments on this clonotype: Being one base from a much bigger clone, this may be a read error. This chain uses TRBV12-3 or TRBV12-4 with TRBJ2-7; D is unclear. This CDR3 comprises 13 residues. The V gene lost 7 bases and the J gene lost 6 bases, with 16 bases spanning the gap. CDR3 in DNA: TGTGCCAGCACCATAGAAATGCGATTCGAGCAGTACTTC. Its protein product is CASTIEMRFEQYF.

This chain links TRBV11-3 with TRBJ2-7, with 9 bases aligning to TRBD1. Trimming removed 5 bases from V and 12 bases from J; junction bases left unmatched: 11. The germline V gene encodes CDR1 SGHNT and CDR2 YENEEA. CDR3 length equals 13 residues. The CDR3 DNA sequence: TGTGCCAGCAGCCCAAGGACAGGGGAAGTGCGGTACTTC. Translated: CASSPRTGEVRYF.

Worth noting for this clonotype: At one end, the junction sequence differs from germline, possibly due to a read error. The CDR3 spells CANSEYRGPQETQYF. In DNA form, the CDR3 reads TGTGCCAACAGTGAATATCGGGGGCCGCAAGAGACCCAGTACTTC. V is TRBV25-1 and J is TRBJ2-5; D is tentatively TRBD1 or TRBD2 (6 bases each). Germline lookup yields CDR1 MGHDK and CDR2 SYGVNS. CDR3 length: 15 amino acids.

This clonotype was seen more than once but under ten times. Given a much more abundant clone one base away, this may be a read error. The chain has TRBV4-1 and TRBJ2-5, with D perhaps TRBD1 (7 bases). This CDR3 comprises 15 residues. The ends were cut back, 0 bases at V and 9 bases at J, with 17 bases in the middle. Germline V gene data show CDR1 as MGHRA and CDR2 as YSYEKL. The CDR3: CASSQEGVRGEAQYF. Written as DNA, the CDR3 is TGCGCCAGCAGCCAAGAAGGGGTCAGGGGGGAGGCCCAGTACTTC.

In regard to this clonotype: The junction departs from the called germline gene at one end, perhaps through a read error. CDR3 DNA sequence: TGTGCCAGCAGCTTATTCCCAGGGGCTGAAGTTTTCTTC. Its protein is CASSLFPGAEVFF. The rearrangement links TRBV11-3 to TRBJ1-1; D might be TRBD1 (6 bases). There are 13 residues in the CDR3. Germline V CDR1 and CDR2: SGHNT, YENEEA. The full variable domain, its missing parts supplied by reference TRBV11-3 and TRBJ1-1, is EAGVVQSPRYKIIEKKQPVAFWCNPISGHNTLYWYLQNLGQGPELLIRYENEEAVDDSQLPKDRFSAERLKGVDSTLKIQPAELGDSAVYLCASSLFPGAEVFFGQGTRLTVV.

By proportion, this clonotype is medium-sized. The chain carries TRBV11-2 and TRBJ2-5; TRBD2 matches at 7 bases. This CDR3 spans 13 amino acids. Germline trimming cut 8 bases from V and 1 base from J; bases unmatched to any gene: 4. CDR1 SGHAT and CDR2 FQNNGV come from the germline V gene. The CDR3 region is CASGLAAQETQYF. The DNA of the CDR3 is TGTGCCAGCGGCCTAGCGGCCCAAGAGACCCAGTACTTC.

This chain connects TRBV6-2 or TRBV6-3 to TRBJ1-1; 9 bases are a match to TRBD1. Trimming took 2 bases from V and 0 from J; bases not matched to a gene: 7. Per germline, CDR1 MNHEY and CDR2 SVGEGT. This CDR3 has 17 residues. The DNA of the CDR3 is TGTGCCAGCAGTTACCCCTCGGGACAGGGTGTGAACACTGAAGCTTTCTTT. Its translation is CASSYPSGQGVNTEAFF.

On this clonotype itself: A read error may produce the germline difference seen at one junction end. The chain recombines TRBV6-6 with TRBJ2-3, with 7 bases that match TRBD2. The germline V gene encodes CDR1 MNHNY and CDR2 SVGAGI (reference sequence). This CDR3 is 14 amino acids long. In DNA, the CDR3 is TGTGCCAGCAGTTACGGGAGTGCGGGAGATACGGAGTATTTT. It is translated as CASSYGSAGDTEYF.

Details on this clonotype: The CDR3 ends on some other residue instead of the conserved phenylalanine or tryptophan, so this is likely a read error. The chain is built from TRBV6-5 and TRBJ2-1; no definite D call. The CDR3 totals 15 residues. Trimming left V 2 bases short and J 8 bases short, with 16 bases between. Germline CDR1 MNHEY, CDR2 SVGAGI. CDR3 sequence: CASSYLPTVYYEQFS. Written as DNA, the CDR3 is TGTGCCAGCAGTTACCTCCCCACAGTATACTATGAGCAGTTCTCC.

The count of this clonotype is one. The junction and the germline gene differ at one end; a read error may be behind it. V gene TRBV29-1 combines with J gene TRBJ1-2; D uncertain. The germline CDR1 and CDR2 sequences are SQVTM and ANQGSEA. The CDR3 consists of 15 residues. CDR3 in amino acids: CCVAPDNSASYGYTF. CDR3 coding DNA: TGCTGCGTCGCACCTGACAACTCGGCAAGCTATGGCTACACCTTC. The full variable domain, its missing parts supplied by reference TRBV29-1 and TRBJ1-2, is SAVISQKPSRDICQRGTSLTIQCQVDSQVTMMFWYRQQPGQSLTLIATANQGSEATYESGFVIDKFPISRPNLTFSTLTVSNMSPEDSSIYLCCVAPDNSASYGYTFGSGTRLTVV.

A note on this clonotype: One base away lies a much larger clone, so this may be a sequencing read error. V usage is TRBV6-5 and J usage is TRBJ1-5; no clear D gene. This CDR3 region has 15 residues. Trimming shortened V by 2 bases and J by 4 bases, and 12 bases separated the two germline ends. The V gene's germline CDR1 is MNHEY and CDR2 SVGAGI. This CDR3 reads CASSYTTWGNQPQHF. The CDR3 region has the DNA TGTGCCAGCAGTTACACGACATGGGGTAATCAGCCCCAGCATTTT.

The rearrangement uses TRBV7-9 and TRBJ2-7; 7 bases line up with TRBD1. Germline V gene data show CDR1 as SEHNR and CDR2 as FQNEAQ (reference sequence). The V segment lost 1 base and the J segment 3 bases; nucleotides outside the gene matches: 9. The CDR3 spans 16 residues. CDR3 in amino acids: CASSLETGTAFYEQYF. DNA of the CDR3: TGTGCCAGCAGCTTAGAAACCGGGACAGCCTTCTACGAGCAGTACTTC.

This clonotype was observed a single time. The chain carries TRBV30 and TRBJ2-3, with TRBD2 matching 12 bases. This CDR3 region has 17 residues. Germline V gene lookup returns CDR1 GTSNPN and CDR2 SVGIG (reference sequence). V was clipped by 4 bases and J by 2 bases; unmatched bases: 10. CDR3 bases: TGTGCCTGGAATTCCCGGAGGACTAGCGGGATCACAGATACGCAGTATTTT. The encoded protein is CAWNSRRTSGITDTQYF.

A few counts support this clonotype. The CDR3 reads CSVEVTGGYSYEQYF. The DNA for the CDR3 is TGCAGCGTTGAAGTTACGGGAGGGTACTCCTACGAGCAGTACTTC. The chain couples TRBV29-1 to TRBJ2-7; the match to TRBD2 covers 8 bases. This CDR3 comprises 15 residues. The V gene's germline CDR1 is SQVTM and CDR2 ANQGSEA. J lost 0 bases, V lost 1 base, and 5 bases had no gene match.

The chain links TRBV30 to TRBJ2-7; 13 bases align to TRBD2. Germline V lookup: CDR1 GTSNPN, CDR2 SVGIG (reference sequence). Trimming at V came to 3 bases and at J to 6 bases, leaving 8 bases not matched to a gene. The CDR3 has 15 amino acids. Here the CDR3 reads CAWRGLAGSWGEQYF. CDR3 coding DNA: TGTGCCTGGAGGGGACTAGCGGGAAGCTGGGGCGAGCAGTACTTC.

Concerning this clonotype: One end of the junction fails to match germline, which may point to a read error. V is TRBV11-2 and J is TRBJ1-6; D is ambiguous. The CDR3 extends over 18 amino acids. The V gene's germline CDR1 is SGHAT and CDR2 FQNNGV. This chain's CDR3 is CSSSLYLESSQTSSPLHF. CDR3 DNA: TGTTCCAGCAGCTTATATTTAGAGTCCAGTCAGACAAGTTCACCCCTCCACTTT.

This clonotype was seen once. One end of the junction fails to match germline, which may point to a read error. As DNA, the CDR3 is TGTGCCAGCACCTCCGGGACAGTAATCTACGAACAGTACTTC. It yields the protein CASTSGTVIYEQYF. V and J are TRBV7-9 and TRBJ2-7, with 7 bases lining up with TRBD1. The CDR3 loop spans 14 amino acids. Germline V gives CDR1 SEHNR, CDR2 FQNEAQ (reference sequence).